Presented here are 27 T cell receptor beta chains from one specimen sequenced in a study of CD8 T cells in ankylosing spondylitis (dated by TCRdb to the late 2010s). Broader findings and caveats from the paper: A TCR beta motif of eight highly homologous amino acid variants appeared characteristic of blood from ankylosing spondylitis patients.

These receptors' antigens are unknown. The method behind the library was 5' RACE. For sequencing, an Illumina HiSeq 2500 was employed. The public reads were run again by TCRdb, first through fastp at Q25 and then through MiXCR, and only productive beta chains were kept. Each record represents a unique CDR3 protein, reported with the most common genes and DNA among its rows. The sample table shows approximately 520,000 distinct CDR3 sequences, and 5.3% are seen once. Jointly, the top ten make up under 4.5% of the sample. Sequences were obtained from blood, either unsorted or a sorted T cell fraction (not recorded which). These receptors were taken from a male donor with ankylosing spondylitis.

This clonotype was recorded many times. The chain uses TRBV27 and TRBJ2-1; 8 bases agree with TRBD1. V gave up 6 bases and J gave up 8 bases; unmatched junction bases: 12. There are 15 residues in the CDR3. From germline, CDR1 is MNHEY and CDR2 SMNVEV (reference sequence). In nucleotides, the CDR3 is TGTGCCAGCAGCCCAGTTAGAACAGGGGGGTATGAGCAGTTCTTC. Translating gives CASSPVRTGGYEQFF.

This clonotype appeared a few times. The gene calls are TRBV4-3 and TRBJ2-1; TRBD1 matches at 8 bases. Germline CDR1 LGHNA, CDR2 YSLEER. Germline trimming cut 4 bases from V and 1 base from J; bases unmatched to any gene: 12. This CDR3 is 18 amino acids long. CDR3: CASSPGTYRGRSYNEQFF. The CDR3 DNA sequence: TGCGCCAGCAGCCCCGGAACCTACAGGGGGAGGTCCTACAATGAGCAGTTCTTC.

At least ten counts were recorded for this clonotype. V and J are TRBV6-1 and TRBJ1-2, with 12 nucleotides matching TRBD1. The J segment lost 5 bases and the V segment lost 10 bases, leaving 11 bases of the junction unmatched. The CDR3 covers 15 residues. Germline V CDR1 and CDR2: MNHNS, SASEGT. CDR3 in amino acids: CATHRDRGRGYGYTF. The CDR3 coding sequence is TGTGCCACCCACCGGGACAGGGGGCGCGGTTATGGCTACACCTTC.

This clonotype has ten or more counts. V usage is TRBV4-3 and J usage is TRBJ1-1; D ambiguous. V gave up 3 bases and J gave up 1 base, with 9 bases separating them. The CDR3 has 14 amino acids. Germline CDR1 LGHNA, CDR2 YSLEER. The CDR3 DNA reads TGCGCCAGCAGCCAGAGCCACAGGAACACTGAAGCTTTCTTT. It translates to CASSQSHRNTEAFF.

The J gene is TRBJ1-5, the V gene TRBV6-2 or TRBV6-3; TRBD1 aligns across 7 bases. The CDR3 has 17 residues. CDR1 MNHEY and CDR2 SVGEGT come from the germline V gene. The V gene end was trimmed by 6 bases and the J gene end by 3 bases; junction bases not matched to a gene: 14. CDR3 sequence (DNA): TGTGCCAGCAGCCGTACCCGGACAGGACGGTCCAATCAGCCCCAGCATTTT. This translates into CASSRTRTGRSNQPQHF.

There are many counts of this clonotype. V gene TRBV24-1 combines with J gene TRBJ1-2; weak D call: TRBD1 (5 bases). V was cut by 6 bases and J by 4 bases, with 11 bases left in between. Germline V CDR1 and CDR2: KGHDR, SFDVKD. This CDR3 has 13 amino acids. CDR3 protein: CATSQRQGYGYTF. The CDR3 region has the DNA TGTGCCACCAGTCAAAGGCAGGGCTATGGCTACACCTTC.

This chain joins TRBV6-1 and TRBJ2-5; perhaps TRBD2 as D (6 bases). Between the trimmed V and J ends, which lost 6 bases and 4 bases, there was a span of 12 bases. Germline lookup yields CDR1 MNHNS and CDR2 SASEGT. The CDR3 totals 13 residues. The CDR3 here is CASRFLASETQYF. The CDR3 region has the DNA TGTGCCAGCAGATTTCTAGCGTCAGAGACCCAGTACTTC.

This clonotype has at least ten counts. The V call is TRBV5-1, the J call TRBJ2-6; no reliable D call. V lost 2 bases to trimming and J lost 0 bases, with 6 bases between them. CDR1 and CDR2 from the germline V gene are SGHRS and YFSETQ. This CDR3 is built from 15 residues. The CDR3: CASSFPGSGANVLTF. CDR3 DNA sequence: TGCGCCAGCAGCTTTCCGGGCTCTGGGGCCAACGTCCTGACTTTC.

The rearrangement joins TRBV25-1 to TRBJ2-5; 7 positions match TRBD1. This CDR3 spans 14 amino acids. Germline V gene data show CDR1 as MGHDK and CDR2 as SYGVNS. J gave up 4 bases and V 3 bases, and 5 bases lay outside the gene matches. CDR3 protein: CASSDSGTAETQYF. CDR3 nucleotides: TGTGCCAGCAGTGATTCCGGGACAGCAGAGACCCAGTACTTC.

In its sample, this clonotype was seen many times. The V gene is TRBV18, the J gene TRBJ2-1; unclear D gene. V was cut by 1 base and J by 6 bases, with 13 bases left in between. The CDR3 sequence is 15 residues long. CDR1 is KGHSH, CDR2 LQKENI, per germline. The CDR3 nucleotides read TGTGCCAGCTCACCACTTCCCCTTATGGGCAATGAGCAGTTCTTC. This encodes CASSPLPLMGNEQFF.

At least ten counts were recorded for this clonotype. This chain joins TRBV9 and TRBJ2-3, with 11 bases aligning to TRBD2. The CDR3 spans 14 residues. V lost 2 bases, J lost 8 bases, and 4 bases stayed unmatched. CDR1 SGDLS and CDR2 YYNGEE come from the germline V gene. CDR3 nucleotides: TGTGCCAGCAGCGTGGGTCTAGCGGGAGGTACGCAGTATTTT. Amino acids: CASSVGLAGGTQYF. The full variable domain, with the rest looked up from reference TRBV9 and TRBJ2-3, is DSGVTQTPKHLITATGQRVTLRCSPRSGDLSVYWYQQSLDQGLQFLIQYYNGEERAKGNILERFSAQQFPDLHSELNLSSLELGDSALYFCASSVGLAGGTQYFGPGTRLTVL.

The chain recombines TRBV28 with TRBJ2-7; 12 nucleotides align to TRBD2. V shed 6 bases and J 6 bases; nucleotides not matched to a gene: 6. Germline lookup yields CDR1 MDHEN and CDR2 SYDVKM. The CDR3 has 14 amino acids. The CDR3 is CASSQTSGRGEQYF. In nucleotides, the CDR3 is TGTGCCAGCAGCCAGACTAGCGGGAGAGGCGAGCAGTACTTC.

Ten or more counts support this clonotype. This chain joins TRBV4-3 and TRBJ2-2; TRBD1 matches at 7 bases. In germline, CDR1 is LGHNA, CDR2 YSLEER. V lost 4 bases, J lost 6 bases, and 8 bases stayed unmatched. The CDR3 totals 15 residues. As DNA, the CDR3 is TGCGCCAGCAGCCGAGACAGGGATATGGCCGGGGAGCTGTTTTTT. Encoded protein: CASSRDRDMAGELFF.

The CDR3 bases are TGCAGCGTTGTAGGGGGACTAGCGGAAAATGAGCAGTTCTTC. As protein: CSVVGGLAENEQFF. The gene calls are TRBV29-1 and TRBJ2-1; TRBD2 matches 11 bases. CDR3 length: 14 amino acids. Germline CDR1 and CDR2: SQVTM and ANQGSEA. J was trimmed by 7 bases and V by 4 bases; bases with no gene match: 6.

With regard to this clonotype: The junction departs from the called germline gene at one end, perhaps through a read error. The rearrangement uses TRBV12-3 or TRBV12-4 and TRBJ2-2; TRBD2 matches at 10 bases. CDR3 length equals 19 residues. CDR3 DNA sequence: TGTGCCTGCAGTTTGGGACTAGCGCTAGCCCCAGTCAAGACCGGGGAGCTGTTTTTT. Amino acid sequence: CACSLGLALAPVKTGELFF.

At least ten counts were recorded for this clonotype. This chain joins TRBV10-2 and TRBJ2-2; TRBD1 aligns across 9 bases. From germline, CDR1 is WSHSY and CDR2 SAAADI. The trim removed 7 bases at V and 7 bases at J, leaving 13 bases unmatched. The CDR3 sequence is 16 residues long. CDR3 nucleotides: TGCGCCAGCAACGATATAGGGCGACAGGGGGGCGGGGAGCTGTTTTTT. Protein product: CASNDIGRQGGGELFF.

The chain uses TRBV4-2 and TRBJ2-6, with TRBD2 matching 12 bases. Germline trimming cut 4 bases from V and 0 bases from J; bases unmatched to any gene: 10. Germline V CDR1 and CDR2: LGHNA, YNFKEQ. This CDR3 is built from 20 residues. The CDR3 nucleotides read TGTGCCAGCAGCCGCCGAACTAGCGGGAGGTCGGGCTCTGGGGCCAACGTCCTGACTTTC. Protein: CASSRRTSGRSGSGANVLTF.

This clonotype was counted many times. The V gene is TRBV29-1, the J gene TRBJ1-2; D gene unclear. Germline V CDR1 and CDR2: SQVTM, ANQGSEA. V gave up 8 bases and J gave up 4 bases, with 14 bases separating them. CDR3 size: 12 residues. The CDR3 DNA reads as TGCAGCTCTCACTCCACAGTCTATGGCTACACCTTC. It codes for CSSHSTVYGYTF.

This clonotype was detected many times. CDR3 DNA: TGTGCCAGCAGCCCCCAGAGCGCTAGCGTCTATGGCTACACCTTC. It encodes CASSPQSASVYGYTF. The chain uses TRBV27 and TRBJ1-2; D call uncertain. CDR1 and CDR2 from the germline V gene are MNHEY and SMNVEV (reference sequence). The CDR3 spans 15 residues. Trimming stripped 6 bases from V and 4 bases from J, with 18 bases between.

The V gene is TRBV6-2 or TRBV6-3, the J gene TRBJ1-2; TRBD1 is a possible D gene (5 bases). The germline V gene encodes CDR1 MNHEY and CDR2 SVGEGT. This CDR3 comprises 15 residues. V was shortened by 2 bases and J by 2 bases, with 12 bases between the two germline ends. The CDR3 sequence: CASSYEGVPNYGYTF. CDR3 bases: TGTGCCAGCAGTTACGAAGGGGTGCCGAACTATGGCTACACCTTC.

This clonotype was counted a few times. V usage is TRBV2 and J usage is TRBJ1-6; TRBD1 matches 9 bases. Germline V gene sequence: CDR1 SNHLY, CDR2 FYNNEI. Unmatched junction bases numbered 10, after V lost 6 bases and J lost 10 bases. This CDR3 has 15 residues. For the CDR3, the DNA is TGTGCCAGCAGGGACAGGACAGGGGCCGAATCACCCCTCCACTTT. Translated, it gives CASRDRTGAESPLHF.

This clonotype came up many times. The gene calls are TRBV5-1 and TRBJ2-7, with 10 nucleotides matching TRBD1. CDR1 is SGHRS, CDR2 YFSETQ, per germline. The length of the CDR3 is 15 residues. V shed 4 bases, J shed 1 base, and the junction held 5 bases outside the gene matches. The CDR3 is CASSAGTGVSYEQYF. DNA for the CDR3: TGCGCCAGCAGCGCTGGGACAGGGGTGTCCTACGAGCAGTACTTC.

Ten or more counts support this clonotype. The chain is built from TRBV12-3 or TRBV12-4 and TRBJ2-7, with 7 bases lining up with TRBD2. Trimming removed 5 bases from V and 3 bases from J; junction bases left unmatched: 7. The CDR3 covers 14 residues. This chain's CDR3 is CASSDVGLSYEQYF. DNA of the CDR3: TGTGCCAGCAGTGATGTGGGACTAAGCTACGAGCAGTACTTC.

This clonotype has a count of ten or more. The chain is built from TRBV27 and TRBJ1-5; 12 bases line up with TRBD1. Germline lookup yields CDR1 MNHEY and CDR2 SMNVEV (reference sequence). V trimming: 6 bases; J trimming: 3 bases; junction bases outside the gene matches: 3. The CDR3 totals 15 residues. The CDR3 loop reads CASRLGQGANQPQHF. The CDR3 DNA reads TGTGCCAGCAGGCTGGGACAGGGGGCCAATCAGCCCCAGCATTTT.

This clonotype was detected many times. The chain carries TRBV5-1 and TRBJ2-7; 10 bases fit TRBD1. The CDR3 has 14 amino acids. Unmatched junction bases numbered 4, after V lost 4 bases and J lost 3 bases. The germline V gene has CDR1 SGHRS and CDR2 YFSETQ. The CDR3 loop is CASSAGQGVYEQYF. CDR3 sequence (DNA): TGCGCCAGCAGCGCCGGACAGGGGGTCTACGAGCAGTACTTC.

This clonotype was detected many times. The gene calls are TRBV4-2 and TRBJ2-7, with a weak D call TRBD2 (6 bases). The CDR3 sequence is 14 residues long. The ends were cut back, 4 bases at V and 1 base at J, with 11 bases in the middle. Germline V gene lookup returns CDR1 LGHNA and CDR2 YNFKEQ. The CDR3 nucleotides read TGTGCCAGCAGCCGAGGGACTGATTCCTACGAGCAGTACTTC. The encoded protein is CASSRGTDSYEQYF.

V usage is TRBV14 and J usage is TRBJ2-3, with 7 bases that match TRBD2. Germline trimming cut 5 bases from V and 4 bases from J; bases unmatched to any gene: 6. The germline V gene has CDR1 SGHDN and CDR2 FVKESK. This CDR3 has 14 amino acids. The DNA for the CDR3 is TGTGCCAGCAGCGATGGGAGGGACTCAGATACGCAGTATTTT. This translates into CASSDGRDSDTQYF.